This entry is about one T cell receptor (beta chain). Other nucleotide sequences from this sample produce the same CDR3. The sample comes from a study of cytomegalovirus exposure and HLA in healthy donors. On the study more broadly: An early data release held 79 million or so unique TCRs from HLA-typed donors.

The PCR had 60 Vbeta and 13 Jbeta primers. TCRdb's copy holds only in-frame clones and misses some; the assay was immunoSEQ multiplex PCR. The table lists roughly 130,000 clones, nearly 90% of them singletons, with about 0.51% in the top ten. This TCR came from a woman aged 40 to 55 in good health and CMV-seronegative. Material: PBMCs.

CDR3 in DNA: TGTGCCAGCCGCCGGGGGATGATGTCCTACGAGCAGTACTTC. Residues: CASRRGMMSYEQYF. J is TRBJ2-7 and V is TRBV6-5, with TRBD2 as a possible D gene (6 bases). Deletions cut 8 bases from V and 1 base from J, with 15 bases between. From germline, CDR1 is MNHEY and CDR2 SVGAGI. There are 14 residues in the CDR3.